This is a list of T cell receptor beta chains from one sample in a study of T cell repertoires in cytomegalovirus infection. Via MiXCR, TCRdb re-called the reads, giving one row per CDR3 protein. The sample yields approximately 97,000 distinct CDR3 sequences, more than 15% seen once. Input material: PBMCs. The receptors were sampled from a human donor in good health (CMV status not recorded). Some clones in this sample may be carry-over from other donors' samples. The CDR3 runs from the conserved cysteine through the conserved F or W. The order of the fields is V gene, clone size, J gene, D gene, CDR3 DNA, CDR3 protein. The D gene is left open where the match is weak. Clone size is given for some rows only: seen once, a few or many times, or a class if the clone is expanded.

TRBV20-1	once	TRBJ1-1	NA	TGCAGTGCTAGAGATCGGGTAAACCCGTCAACTGAAGCTTTCTTT	CSARDRVNPSTEAFF
TRBV29-1	NA	TRBJ2-7	NA	TGCAGCGTTGGGAGGGCCAACTCCTACGAGCAGTACTTC	CSVGRANSYEQYF
TRBV28	NA	TRBJ1-4	NA	TGTGCCAGCAGGGGGGGAGGTAGCACTAATGAAAAACTGTTTTTT	CASRGGGSTNEKLFF
TRBV7-2	many	TRBJ2-3	NA	TGTGCCAGCAGCGGAACGACCGGGACATTGGGGGGTTTCATCACAGATACGCAGTATTTT	CASSGTTGTLGGFITDTQYF
TRBV4-3	NA	TRBJ2-7	TRBD2	TGCGCCAGCAGCCAGGGACTAGCGGGGCCCTACGAGCAGTACTTC	CASSQGLAGPYEQYF
TRBV6-5	NA	TRBJ2-7	TRBD2	TGTGCCAGCAGTATCAAAGCGGGGTCCATACCCTCCTACGAGCAGTACTTC	CASSIKAGSIPSYEQYF
TRBV10-3	NA	TRBJ2-3	NA	TGTGCCACCCGGGACCTAAAAGTAGATACGCAGTATTTT	CATRDLKVDTQYF
TRBV6-2/TRBV6-3	many	TRBJ2-4	NA	TGTGCCAGCAACCCCAGTGCGGCCAAAAACATTCAGTACTTC	CASNPSAAKNIQYF
TRBV23-1	many	TRBJ2-3	TRBD2	TGCGCCAGCAGGCTCCGTTCGACTAGCGGACGTACTGATACGCAGTATTTT	CASRLRSTSGRTDTQYF
TRBV6-6	many	TRBJ2-5	TRBD2	TGTGCCAGCACCAGCGCCGGGACTAGCGGGTCCCAAGAGACCCAGTACTTC	CASTSAGTSGSQETQYF
TRBV6-5	few	TRBJ2-6	NA	TGTGCCAGCAGTTCATACCGCGAGGGAACGACGGCGCAAGTCCTGACTTTC	CASSSYREGTTAQVLTF
TRBV5-1	NA	TRBJ1-5	NA	TGCGCCAGCAGCTTGGCGGGAGGGAATCAGCCCCAGCATTTT	CASSLAGGNQPQHF
TRBV2	NA	TRBJ1-2	NA	TGTGCCAGCAGTAGGACAAGGGACTATGGCTACACCTTC	CASSRTRDYGYTF
TRBV10-3	many	TRBJ2-1	TRBD2	TGTGCCATCAGTGAGATAGCGGGGAATGAGCAGTTCTTC	CAISEIAGNEQFF
TRBV29-1	once	TRBJ2-7	NA	TGCAGCGTTGTTCTGGGGCCCTCCTACGAGCAGTACTTC	CSVVLGPSYEQYF
TRBV7-6	many	TRBJ1-1	TRBD1	TGTGCCAGCAGCTTAACCACAGGGGGTGGCACTGAAGCTTTCTTT	CASSLTTGGGTEAFF
TRBV19	NA	TRBJ1-2	NA	TGTGCCAGTAGTAGTGGACTACTGGACGGCTACACCTTC	CASSSGLLDGYTF
TRBV7-2	many	TRBJ2-3	TRBD1	TGTGCCAGCAGTTTTCGCTTGGGGAAACTTGGGACAGGGACTAAAGCAGATACGCAGTATTTT	CASSFRLGKLGTGTKADTQYF
TRBV29-1	NA	TRBJ1-2	NA	TGCAGCGTTGCAGGGTTGGACTATGGCTACACCTTC	CSVAGLDYGYTF
TRBV7-2	few	TRBJ2-5	TRBD2	TGTGCCAGCAGCTTACGAGGAGCGGGGGGGCCAGAGACCCAGTACTTC	CASSLRGAGGPETQYF
TRBV5-4	many	TRBJ1-1	NA	TGTGCCAGCAGCTCAAAAACCGGGGGGAACACTGAAGCTTTCTTT	CASSSKTGGNTEAFF
TRBV7-9	NA	TRBJ2-2	NA	TGTGCCAGCAGCCGCCCGACAGGCCAACTCACCGGGGAGCTGTTTTTT	CASSRPTGQLTGELFF
TRBV5-1	NA	TRBJ2-7	NA	TGCGCCAGCAGCTTGGTCGATTCCTTCGAGCAGTACTTC	CASSLVDSFEQYF
TRBV5-1	few	TRBJ1-1	NA	TGCGCCAGCAGCTCGCCCTCGGACCGGGGCGCTTTCTTT	CASSSPSDRGAFF
TRBV5-3	few	TRBJ1-1	NA	TGTGCCAGAATAAGGGAGAACACTGAAGCTTTCTTT	CARIRENTEAFF
TRBV4-1	NA	TRBJ2-2	TRBD2	TGCGCCAGCAGCCAGAGCCCAAGCGGGGGCCCGAACACCGGGGAGCTGTTTTTT	CASSQSPSGGPNTGELFF
TRBV5-1	NA	TRBJ1-1	NA	TGCGCCAGCAGACCCCCGGGTCGTCTGAACACTGAAGCTTTCTTT	CASRPPGRLNTEAFF
TRBV5-1	NA	TRBJ1-5	NA	TGCGCCAGCAGCTTGGAGTCAGGAAGCAATCAGCCCCAGCATTTT	CASSLESGSNQPQHF
TRBV30	NA	TRBJ2-5	TRBD1	TGTGCCTGGAGAACAGGGGCCGGCTCCGCGACCCAGTACTTC	CAWRTGAGSATQYF
TRBV18	NA	TRBJ1-1	NA	TGTGCCAGCTCACCTAGAGAGGGACTCACGAACACTGAAGCTTTCTTT	CASSPREGLTNTEAFF
TRBV7-2	many	TRBJ2-2	TRBD2	TGTGCCAGCAGCCGACTAGCGGGGGGCCAGGTAACCGGGGAGCTGTTTTTT	CASSRLAGGQVTGELFF
TRBV12-3/TRBV12-4	many	TRBJ1-5	NA	TGTGCCAGCAGCCCCCAGGGCGGCCAGCCCCAGCATTTT	CASSPQGGQPQHF
TRBV20-1	NA	TRBJ2-7	TRBD1	TGCAGTGCTAGATCACCAGGACAGGGGGGGTACGAGCAGTACTTC	CSARSPGQGGYEQYF
TRBV4-3	NA	TRBJ1-1	NA	TGCGCCAGCAGCCAAGGGGACACTGAAGCTTTCTTT	CASSQGDTEAFF
TRBV7-9	many	TRBJ2-3	NA	TGTGCCAGCAGCACACCGGGACTCCAAGAGTATTTT	CASSTPGLQEYF
TRBV28	once	TRBJ1-4	NA	TGTGCCAGCAGCCTTGGGGATAATCGGGTAAAACTGTTTTTT	CASSLGDNRVKLFF
TRBV19	NA	TRBJ2-6	NA	TGTGCCAGTAGTAACCAGGGGCCAGGGGCCAACGTCCTGACTTTC	CASSNQGPGANVLTF
TRBV2	many	TRBJ2-7	NA	TGTGCCAGCGCCGGGACTGGTTCCTACGAGCAGTACTTC	CASAGTGSYEQYF
TRBV19	few	TRBJ1-1	NA	TGTGCCTCCTTGTCCGGGGGGGCTGAAGCTTTCTTT	CASLSGGAEAFF
TRBV2	NA	TRBJ2-3	TRBD2	TGTGCCAGCAGTGAAGCTGGAGCGGGGGTACGCACAGATACGCAGTATTTT	CASSEAGAGVRTDTQYF
TRBV27	few	TRBJ1-2	TRBD1	TGTGCCAGCAGCGCTCCGGGACAGGGGGCGTCTGGCTACACCTTC	CASSAPGQGASGYTF
TRBV10-3	many	TRBJ2-1	TRBD2	TGTGCCGCTAGTACCGGACTAGCGGGGGGGCCGTCCTACAATGAGCAGTTCTTC	CAASTGLAGGPSYNEQFF
TRBV14	few	TRBJ2-1	NA	TGTGCCAGCAGCCCCTTTATTTACAATGAGCAGTTCTTC	CASSPFIYNEQFF
TRBV14	few	TRBJ2-3	TRBD2	TGTGCCAGCAGCCGCCGACTAGCGGGGACCACAGATACGCAGTATTTT	CASSRRLAGTTDTQYF
TRBV28	few	TRBJ2-3	NA	TGTGCCAGCAGTTCTCAGAAAACCGGGACTGAGCAGTATTTT	CASSSQKTGTEQYF
TRBV7-3	many	TRBJ2-5	TRBD1	TGTGCCAGCAGCCGTACTGGACAGGGTGAGACCCAGTACTTC	CASSRTGQGETQYF
TRBV14	NA	TRBJ2-2	NA	TGTGCCAGCAGCCCCGACAGGAAGTACACCGGGGAGCAGTTTTTT	CASSPDRKYTGEQFF
TRBV4-1	NA	TRBJ2-1	TRBD2	TGTGCCAGCAGCCAAGAGGGCGGGGGGGCTAGCTCGGGACAGTTCTTC	CASSQEGGGASSGQFF
TRBV20-1	NA	TRBJ2-3	TRBD2	TGCAGTGCTGCCCGTAGCGGGGGTACTAGCACAGATACGCAGTATTTT	CSAARSGGTSTDTQYF
TRBV2	NA	TRBJ1-1	NA	TGTGCCAGTGGGGACATACCCACTGAAGCTTTCTTT	CASGDIPTEAFF
TRBV7-2	many	TRBJ2-7	NA	TGTGCCAGCAGCTTAGTCGCGGGGGCGGGCGAGCAGTACTTC	CASSLVAGAGEQYF
TRBV19	many	TRBJ2-3	TRBD2	TGTGCCAGTAGGTCGGGACTAGCGGGGCTCAGCACAGATACGCAGTATTTT	CASRSGLAGLSTDTQYF
TRBV29-1	many	TRBJ1-1	NA	TGCAGCGGGAGGGAAACTGAAGCTTTCTTT	CSGRETEAFF